This T cell receptor beta chain was identified in a study of T cell responses to AZD1222 COVID-19 vaccine. TCRdb's table, derived via immunoSEQ multiplex PCR, lists solely in-frame clones and lacks some. This table has 150,000 to 200,000 clones, over 85% appearing once. The CDR3 is 13 residues long. Germline values: CDR1 SNHLY, CDR2 FYNNEI. In this sample, this clone turned up once. The junction and the germline gene differ at one end; a read error may be behind it. V is TRBV2 and J is TRBJ2-7; tentatively, D is TRBD1 (6 bases). The source is an adult who received the AZD1222 COVID-19 vaccine. Source: peripheral blood, taken 28 days after the second AZD1222 dose. The CDR3 DNA reads TGTGCCAGCAGTGAAGTTCGACAGGCGACCGCAAACTTC. This codes for CASSEVRQATANF.